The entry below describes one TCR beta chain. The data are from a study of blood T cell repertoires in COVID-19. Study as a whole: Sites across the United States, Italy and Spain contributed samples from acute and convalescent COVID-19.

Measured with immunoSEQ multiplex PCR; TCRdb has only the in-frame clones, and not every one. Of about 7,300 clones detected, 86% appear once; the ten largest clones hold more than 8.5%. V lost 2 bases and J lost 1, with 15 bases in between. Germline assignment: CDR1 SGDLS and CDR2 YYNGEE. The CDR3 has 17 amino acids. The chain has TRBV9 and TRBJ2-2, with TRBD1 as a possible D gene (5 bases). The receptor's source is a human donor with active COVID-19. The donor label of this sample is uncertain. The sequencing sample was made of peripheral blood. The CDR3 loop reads CASSVESSGRNTGELFF. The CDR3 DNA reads TGTGCCAGCAGCGTCGAAAGCTCAGGGCGGAACACCGGGGAGCTGTTTTTT.